This passage covers 19 T cell receptor beta chains from one sample sequenced in a study of CD8+ T cells in alopecia areata. This sample's treatment: oral pan-JAK inhibitor, 5-10 mg twice daily. In each case, RNA was isolated and then reverse transcribed into cDNA as the sequencing template. Sequencing used immunoSEQ multiplex PCR; TCRdb keeps in-frame clones, though not all of them. This table holds around 140,000 clones, 45% to 60% found once. The sequencing used CD8+ T cells sorted from blood, collected at week 4, from a patient treated with tofacitinib. The receptor set was obtained from a human donor with alopecia areata.

V usage is TRBV6-6 and J usage is TRBJ2-7; D is perhaps TRBD2 (6 bases). Deletions cut 8 bases from V and 2 bases from J, with 13 bases between. CDR3 length equals 13 residues. The germline V gene encodes CDR1 MNHNY and CDR2 SVGAGI (reference sequence). The CDR3: CASRGTDTYEQYF. The CDR3 DNA reads as TGTGCCAGCCGGGGGACGGACACCTACGAGCAGTACTTC.

The rearrangement links TRBV7-9 to TRBJ2-7; D not resolved. The V gene's germline CDR1 is SEHNR and CDR2 FQNEAQ (reference sequence). The CDR3 totals 13 residues. Trimming stripped 1 base from V and 5 bases from J, with 9 bases between. CDR3 in amino acids: CASSLGPSHEQYF. CDR3 DNA: TGTGCCAGCAGCTTAGGGCCGTCCCACGAGCAGTACTTC.

The CDR3 bases are TGTGCCAGCCGGGACGCCAAGGGTGAGCAGTTCTTC. Protein product: CASRDAKGEQFF. The genes are TRBV7-9 and TRBJ2-1; D may match TRBD1 or TRBD2 (5 bases each). Germline V gene sequence: CDR1 SEHNR, CDR2 FQNEAQ (reference sequence). Trimming removed 8 bases at V and 9 bases at J, with 14 bases between. The CDR3 loop spans 12 amino acids.

The table lists this clone with a count of one. V usage is TRBV30 and J usage is TRBJ1-1, with D possibly matching TRBD1 (5 bases). This CDR3 contains 16 residues. V lost 5 bases and J lost 0, with 19 bases in between. Germline V gene sequence: CDR1 GTSNPN, CDR2 SVGIG (reference sequence). The CDR3 DNA sequence: TGTGCCTGGGAGACCGACAGTACGAGTTTGAACACTGAAGCTTTCTTT. Its translation is CAWETDSTSLNTEAFF. The full variable domain, completed using reference TRBV30 and TRBJ1-1, is SQTIHQWPATLVQPVGSPLSLECTVEGTSNPNLYWYRQAAGRGLQLLFYSVGIGQISSEVPQNLSASRPQDRQFILSSKKLLLSDSGFYLCAWETDSTSLNTEAFFGQGTRLTVV.

The V and J genes are TRBV30 and TRBJ2-1, with 9 nucleotides matching TRBD2. CDR1 GTSNPN and CDR2 SVGIG come from the germline V gene (reference sequence). The V and J ends lost 4 bases and 5 bases, in that order; junction bases with no gene match: 0. The CDR3 covers 12 residues. CDR3 protein: CAWTSGDNEQFF. DNA of the CDR3: TGTGCCTGGACTAGCGGGGACAATGAGCAGTTCTTC. Full variable domain (rest looked up from reference TRBV30 and TRBJ2-1): SQTIHQWPATLVQPVGSPLSLECTVEGTSNPNLYWYRQAAGRGLQLLFYSVGIGQISSEVPQNLSASRPQDRQFILSSKKLLLSDSGFYLCAWTSGDNEQFFGPGTRLTVL.

The CDR3 coding sequence is TGTGCCAGCAGTTACGATATGATTAATCAGCCCCAGCATTTT. It specifies CASSYDMINQPQHF. The J gene is TRBJ1-5, the V gene TRBV6-6; D uncertain. V lost 2 bases, J lost 4 bases, and 9 bases lay in between. The CDR3 contains 14 residues. From germline, CDR1 is MNHNY and CDR2 SVGAGI (reference sequence).

V gene TRBV4-3 combines with J gene TRBJ1-6; maybe TRBD1 (5 bases). Germline V gene sequence: CDR1 LGHNA, CDR2 YSLEER. Trimming removed 3 bases at V and 5 bases at J, with 17 bases between. The CDR3 is 17 amino acids. The CDR3 nucleotides are TGCGCCAGCAGCCAGACCGACAGCCGAGGAAATAATTCACCCCTCCACTTT. This gives the protein CASSQTDSRGNNSPLHF.

The chain uses TRBV15 and TRBJ2-7; D call uncertain. This CDR3 is 16 amino acids long. CDR1 and CDR2 (germline): LNHNV, YYDKDF (reference sequence). V gave up 0 bases and J gave up 3 bases, with 15 bases separating them. CDR3 in DNA: TGTGCCACCAGCAGAGATCGAAGGGTAGAAAGCTACGAGCAGTACTTC. Translation gives CATSRDRRVESYEQYF.

The chain has TRBV29-1 and TRBJ2-1; the match to TRBD1 covers 8 bases. There are 14 residues in the CDR3. V lost 4 bases and J lost 8; bases outside the gene matches: 10. Germline V gene lookup returns CDR1 SQVTM and CDR2 ANQGSEA. CDR3 protein: CSVGARDRSHEQFF. DNA of the CDR3: TGCAGCGTTGGGGCCCGGGACAGGAGTCATGAGCAGTTCTTC.

The chain is built from TRBV9 and TRBJ2-7; TRBD2 is a possible D gene (6 bases). Germline V lookup: CDR1 SGDLS, CDR2 YYNGEE. The CDR3 spans 13 residues. Trimming stripped 4 bases from V and 3 bases from J, with 11 bases between. The CDR3 here is CASSLGGVYEQYF. Written as DNA, the CDR3 is TGTGCCAGCAGCCTCGGGGGAGTCTACGAGCAGTACTTC.

This clone has a handful of counts. The sample contains more than one DNA sequence encoding this CDR3. The chain is built from TRBV13 and TRBJ2-7, with D possibly TRBD1 on 6 matching bases. With 0 bases removed from V and 3 bases from J, the gap between germline ends came to 6 bases. Per germline, CDR1 PRHDT and CDR2 FYEKMQ (reference sequence). The CDR3 runs 13 residues. CDR3 coding DNA: TGTGCCAGCAGCTTAGGCAGGGGCTACGAGCAGTACTTC. Translating gives CASSLGRGYEQYF. The whole variable domain, filled in from reference TRBV13 and TRBJ2-7, reads AAGVIQSPRHLIKEKRETATLKCYPIPRHDTVYWYQQGPGQDPQFLISFYEKMQSDKGSIPDRFSAQQFSDYHSELNMSSLELGDSALYFCASSLGRGYEQYFGPGTRLTVT.

The chain joins TRBV15 to TRBJ2-2; D remains unclear. CDR3 size: 14 residues. The germline CDR1 and CDR2 sequences are LNHNV and YYDKDF (reference sequence). Trimming stripped 5 bases from V and 5 bases from J, with 12 bases between. The CDR3 reads CATSGSRETGELFF. The CDR3 nucleotides are TGTGCCACCAGCGGATCAAGGGAAACCGGGGAGCTGTTTTTT.

This clone came up once. CDR3 nucleotides: TGTGCCAGTAGTCCCGACTCCCGACAGCCCCAGCATTTT. Protein sequence: CASSPDSRQPQHF. The chain has TRBV19 and TRBJ1-5; D remains unclear. The CDR3 spans 13 residues. Trimming stripped 5 bases from V and 7 bases from J, with 12 bases between. Germline V CDR1 and CDR2: LNHDA, SQIVND (reference sequence).

The rearrangement joins TRBV30 to TRBJ2-7; D assignment may be TRBD1 or TRBD2 (6 bases each). The CDR3 has 12 residues. Germline lookup yields CDR1 GTSNPN and CDR2 SVGIG (reference sequence). The V and J ends lost 0 bases and 6 bases respectively, with 9 bases between them. The CDR3 reads CAWSVSGAEQYF. The CDR3 DNA reads as TGTGCCTGGAGTGTCTCGGGGGCCGAGCAGTACTTC.

The chain combines TRBV4-1 with TRBJ1-5; D perhaps matches TRBD1 (5 bases). Germline assignment: CDR1 MGHRA and CDR2 YSYEKL. CDR3 size: 14 residues. The V and J ends lost 1 base and 5 bases respectively, with 9 bases between them. This CDR3 is CASSQVDRDQPQHF. The CDR3 DNA reads as TGCGCCAGCAGCCAAGTTGACAGAGATCAGCCCCAGCATTTT.

The chain combines TRBV4-1 with TRBJ2-5; 7 positions agree with TRBD1. The ends lost 3 bases at V and 0 bases at J; junction bases unmatched: 4. The CDR3 consists of 15 residues. The germline V gene has CDR1 MGHRA and CDR2 YSYEKL. In DNA, the CDR3 is TGCGCCAGCAGCCAGCGGACAGGTGACCAAGAGACCCAGTACTTC. Protein product: CASSQRTGDQETQYF.

This clone was recorded only once. The CDR3 region is CATSRGVAGGGYTF. The CDR3 nucleotides are TGTGCCACCAGCAGAGGGGTGGCTGGGGGAGGCTACACCTTC. This chain connects TRBV15 to TRBJ1-2; D perhaps matches TRBD1 (5 bases). The CDR3 is 14 residues long. Looked up from germline, CDR1 is LNHNV and CDR2 is YYDKDF (reference sequence). Deletions cut 1 base from V and 8 bases from J, with 14 bases between.

The rearrangement links TRBV27 to TRBJ2-5; D not resolved. The V gene's germline CDR1 is MNHEY and CDR2 SMNVEV (reference sequence). Deletions cut 3 bases from V and 3 bases from J, with 8 bases between. The CDR3 length is 13 residues. The CDR3 DNA is TGTGCCAGCAGTTTTGGCAGGAAAGAGACCCAGTACTTC. It specifies CASSFGRKETQYF.

The chain couples TRBV19 to TRBJ1-5; D is undetermined. CDR3 length: 15 amino acids. Germline loops: CDR1 LNHDA, CDR2 SQIVND (reference sequence). V lost 3 bases, J lost 5 bases, and 14 bases lay in between. CDR3: CASSIVALIHQPQHF. Written as DNA, the CDR3 is TGTGCCAGTAGTATCGTCGCGCTGATCCATCAGCCCCAGCATTTT.